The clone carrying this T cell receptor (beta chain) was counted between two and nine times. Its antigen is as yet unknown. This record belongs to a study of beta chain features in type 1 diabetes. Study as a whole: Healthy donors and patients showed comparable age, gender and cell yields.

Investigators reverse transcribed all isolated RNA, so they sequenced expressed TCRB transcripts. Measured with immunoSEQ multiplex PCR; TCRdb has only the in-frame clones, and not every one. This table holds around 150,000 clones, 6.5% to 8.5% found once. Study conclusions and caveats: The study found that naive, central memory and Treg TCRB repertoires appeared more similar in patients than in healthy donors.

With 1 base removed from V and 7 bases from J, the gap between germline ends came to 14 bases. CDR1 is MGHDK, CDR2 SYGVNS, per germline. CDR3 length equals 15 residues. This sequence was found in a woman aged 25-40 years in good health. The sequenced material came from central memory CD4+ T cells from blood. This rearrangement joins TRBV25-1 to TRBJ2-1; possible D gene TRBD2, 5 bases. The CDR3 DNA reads TGTGCCAGCAGTGAATGGGAGACGGGCTCGAATGAGCAGTTCTTC. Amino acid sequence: CASSEWETGSNEQFF.